This T cell receptor (beta chain) was identified in a study of OX40 agonist ivuxolimab in advanced cancers. The overall study: Cohort: more than 75% men, mean age around 55, aged about 20 to 80.

TCRdb's copy holds only in-frame clones and misses some; the assay was immunoSEQ multiplex PCR. This table holds roughly 50,000 clones, more than 85% found once. The CDR3 is 16 amino acids. Trimming pared 7 bases from V and 0 bases from J, leaving 16 bases between. Germline loops: CDR1 SGHDT, CDR2 YYEEEE. General study findings and limits: Clonal expansion was among the lowest in partial responders at 0.1-3.0 mg/kg, especially CD8+.

Turning to this clone: Its matching antigen is unknown.

Patients who had autoimmune disease history or got systemic immunosuppression were left out. The V and J genes are TRBV5-6 and TRBJ1-4, with D unresolved. The receptor comes from an adult with an advanced solid tumor such as melanoma, head and neck, liver or kidney cancer. Specimen: CD4+ or CD8+ T cells sorted from blood, collected in a trial of the OX40 agonist ivuxolimab. The CDR3: CASGAAVLATNEKLFF. For the CDR3, the DNA is TGTGCCAGCGGAGCCGCGGTGCTTGCAACTAATGAAAAACTGTTTTTT.